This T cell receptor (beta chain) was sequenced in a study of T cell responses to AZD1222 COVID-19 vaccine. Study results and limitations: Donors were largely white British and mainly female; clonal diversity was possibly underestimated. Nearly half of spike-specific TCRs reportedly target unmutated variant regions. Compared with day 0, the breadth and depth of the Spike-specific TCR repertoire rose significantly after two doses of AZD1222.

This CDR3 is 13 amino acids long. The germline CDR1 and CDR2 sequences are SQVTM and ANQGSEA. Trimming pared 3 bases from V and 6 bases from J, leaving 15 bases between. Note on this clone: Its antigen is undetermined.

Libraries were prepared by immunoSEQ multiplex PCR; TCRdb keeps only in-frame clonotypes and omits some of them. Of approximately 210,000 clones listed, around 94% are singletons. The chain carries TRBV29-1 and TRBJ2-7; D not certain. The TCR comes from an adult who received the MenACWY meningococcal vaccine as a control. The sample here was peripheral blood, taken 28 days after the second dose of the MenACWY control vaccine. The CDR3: CSVEVGQELEQYF. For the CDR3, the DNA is TGCAGCGTTGAGGTTGGGCAGGAACTCGAGCAGTACTTC.